This TCR beta chain was found in a study of cytomegalovirus exposure and HLA in healthy donors. The PCR was carried out with 60 Vbeta primers and 13 Jbeta primers. Libraries were prepared by immunoSEQ multiplex PCR; TCRdb keeps only in-frame clonotypes and omits some of them. The data contain 200,000 to 250,000 clones, about 75% of them singletons. Germline CDR1 is ENHRY and CDR2 is SYGVKD. V dropped 2 bases and J dropped 4 bases, with 11 bases sitting between them. The CDR3 is 14 amino acids. In the case of this clone: Its specificity is unknown.

Study results and limitations: Investigators reported over 150 TCR beta chains as tied to cytomegalovirus. Later work found that TCR association rates differed between HLA loci; DRB1 had the most and HLA-C the fewest. About 87% or about 30% of the time was how often most TCR beta V segments were productive, according to an earlier analysis.

This sequence originates from a man between 18 and 29 years old in good health and CMV-seronegative. The sample was PBMCs. V usage is TRBV10-3 and J usage is TRBJ1-2, with D hard to call. This chain's CDR3 is CAISEHTGSYGYTF. CDR3 bases: TGTGCCATCAGTGAGCATACGGGTTCCTATGGCTACACCTTC.